These 15 T cell receptor beta chains share one sample of origin, sequenced in a study of blood T cells in healthy people across ages (dated by TCRdb to 2014 to 2015). Libraries were prepared through 5' RACE. Sequenced using an Illumina HiSeq 2500. A second roughly 7 to 11 cycle PCR used a sample-barcoded 5' primer and a J-beta primer mix. TCRdb handled the public reads itself, with Q25 trimming in fastp and clone calling in MiXCR, and kept productive beta chains. Rows with a matching CDR3 protein are joined into one entry that keeps the most common DNA and genes. For this sample the table gives hundreds of thousands of distinct CDR3 sequences, of which around 43% were detected only once. Roughly 19% of the sample comes from the top ten. The sequenced sample was blood. The receptor source for this set is a man between 60 and 75 years old in good health.

The chain carries TRBV6-6 and TRBJ1-2; the match to TRBD1 covers 8 bases. The CDR3 has 15 amino acids. In germline, CDR1 is MNHNY, CDR2 SVGAGI (reference sequence). Germline trimming cut 6 bases from V and 5 bases from J; bases unmatched to any gene: 11. CDR3 protein: CASSLKQGADYGYTF. Written as DNA, the CDR3 is TGTGCCAGCAGCTTGAAGCAGGGGGCGGATTATGGCTACACCTTC.

This clonotype was detected a few times. This chain uses TRBV25-1 with TRBJ2-1; D gene unclear. The germline V gene encodes CDR1 MGHDK and CDR2 SYGVNS. The CDR3 contains 11 residues. With 0 bases removed from V and 10 bases from J, the gap between germline ends came to 4 bases. CDR3: CASSEYTEQFF. In DNA, the CDR3 is TGTGCCAGCAGTGAATATACCGAGCAGTTCTTC.

In its sample, this clonotype was seen a few times. The rearrangement uses TRBV27 and TRBJ2-1; the match to TRBD1 covers 11 bases. The CDR3 extends over 16 amino acids. CDR1 MNHEY and CDR2 SMNVEV come from the germline V gene (reference sequence). V lost 2 bases to trimming and J lost 6 bases; unmatched junction nucleotides: 6. The CDR3: CASSLPTGTGGNEQFF. The CDR3 DNA sequence: TGTGCCAGCAGTTTACCCACCGGGACAGGGGGCAATGAGCAGTTCTTC.

A few counts support this clonotype. V is TRBV20-1 and J is TRBJ2-7; 8 bases agree with TRBD1. The V gene's germline CDR1 is DFQATT and CDR2 SNEGSKA (reference sequence). There are 14 residues in the CDR3. The trim removed 1 base at V and 7 bases at J, leaving 9 bases unmatched. The CDR3 DNA reads as TGCAGTGCTAGAGTCCTCAGGGGGCTAGATGAGCAGTACTTC. It translates to CSARVLRGLDEQYF.

The chain carries TRBV7-9 and TRBJ1-2, with D hard to call. The germline V gene encodes CDR1 SEHNR and CDR2 FQNEAQ (reference sequence). The CDR3 covers 13 residues. Trimming cost V 5 bases and J 0 bases, with 7 bases left between them. The CDR3 is CASSVVANYGYTF. The CDR3 DNA follows: TGTGCCAGCAGCGTAGTAGCTAACTATGGCTACACCTTC.

V and J are TRBV20-1 and TRBJ2-5, with 14 bases that match TRBD2. Germline CDR1 and CDR2: DFQATT and SNEGSKA (reference sequence). Losses at the gene ends were 5 bases for V and 2 bases for J; bases not matched to a gene: 10. The CDR3 is 17 amino acids. Written as DNA, the CDR3 is TGCAGTGCTGGGGTGACTAGCGGGGGGGCGATACAAGAGACCCAGTACTTC. Translated: CSAGVTSGGAIQETQYF.

The chain combines TRBV6-6 with TRBJ1-1; 9 nucleotides line up with TRBD1. V lost 6 bases to trimming and J lost 7 bases; unmatched junction nucleotides: 15. This CDR3 region has 16 residues. Germline assignment: CDR1 MNHNY and CDR2 SVGAGI (reference sequence). The DNA of the CDR3 is TGTGCCAGCAGGCTTACCGCGGGACAGGGTGTCGTTGAAGCTTTCTTT. Its protein is CASRLTAGQGVVEAFF.

The V and J genes are TRBV7-2 and TRBJ2-7, with D possibly TRBD2 on 6 matching bases. Trimming removed 2 bases from V and 3 bases from J, with 17 bases in between. Looked up from germline, CDR1 is SGHTA and CDR2 is FQGNSA. The length of the CDR3 is 16 residues. The CDR3 spells CASSLRLGGGIYEQYF. The CDR3 DNA reads TGTGCCAGCAGCTTAAGGCTTGGGGGAGGAATCTACGAGCAGTACTTC.

This rearrangement joins TRBV7-2 to TRBJ2-1, with a possible D match to TRBD2 (5 bases). V was shortened by 1 base and J by 7 bases, with 17 bases between the two germline ends. CDR1 is SGHTA, CDR2 FQGNSA, per germline. This CDR3 comprises 16 residues. The DNA for the CDR3 is TGTGCCAGCAGCTTAGGGCATATCGCCTCGGGGAATGAGCAGTTCTTC. Protein product: CASSLGHIASGNEQFF.

This clonotype was seen ten or more times. The chain employs TRBV29-1 and TRBJ2-5, with 9 bases lining up with TRBD1. CDR3 length equals 15 residues. V gave up 7 bases and J gave up 3 bases; unmatched junction bases: 12. Germline V lookup: CDR1 SQVTM, CDR2 ANQGSEA. The CDR3 is CSARVGQGVEETQYF. The CDR3 coding sequence is TGCAGCGCTCGAGTGGGACAGGGCGTTGAAGAGACCCAGTACTTC. Full variable domain (rest looked up from reference TRBV29-1 and TRBJ2-5): SAVISQKPSRDICQRGTSLTIQCQVDSQVTMMFWYRQQPGQSLTLIATANQGSEATYESGFVIDKFPISRPNLTFSTLTVSNMSPEDSSIYLCSARVGQGVEETQYFGPGTRLLVL.

V usage is TRBV12-3 or TRBV12-4 and J usage is TRBJ2-3; 10 bases map to TRBD1. The CDR3 runs 14 residues. V was clipped by 6 bases and J by 4 bases; unmatched bases: 4. CDR3 DNA: TGTGCCAGCAGGACAGGGGGCGCCCCAGATACGCAGTATTTT. Its protein product is CASRTGGAPDTQYF.

The chain uses TRBV5-1 and TRBJ2-1; D is perhaps TRBD2 (5 bases). CDR1 and CDR2 from the germline V gene are SGHRS and YFSETQ. V lost 2 bases to trimming and J lost 4 bases, with 16 bases between them. The CDR3 extends over 16 amino acids. The chain's CDR3 is CASSFQGRGRYNEQFF. CDR3 nucleotide sequence: TGCGCCAGCAGCTTCCAAGGACGGGGAAGATACAATGAGCAGTTCTTC.

The chain joins TRBV7-9 to TRBJ1-2; TRBD1 aligns across 8 bases. V lost 0 bases and J lost 8; bases outside the gene matches: 8. Germline loops: CDR1 SEHNR, CDR2 FQNEAQ (reference sequence). The CDR3 has 15 residues. The CDR3 here is CASSLAQDRVEGYTF. The CDR3 DNA follows: TGTGCCAGCAGCTTAGCCCAGGACAGGGTAGAGGGCTACACCTTC.

The genes are TRBV28 and TRBJ1-5; D possibly corresponds to TRBD1 (5 bases). Germline loops: CDR1 MDHEN, CDR2 SYDVKM. This CDR3 spans 13 amino acids. The V end lost 3 bases, the J end lost 7 bases, and 10 bases lay between the germline ends. CDR3 amino acids: CASSFEGRQPQHF. Written as DNA, the CDR3 is TGTGCCAGCAGTTTCGAGGGGCGCCAGCCCCAGCATTTT.

The rearrangement joins TRBV4-3 to TRBJ2-1; 7 bases map to TRBD2. The ends lost 4 bases at V and 3 bases at J; junction bases unmatched: 9. Germline CDR1 LGHNA, CDR2 YSLEER. This CDR3 comprises 16 residues. The CDR3 sequence: CASSLEGASGYNEQFF. For the CDR3, the DNA is TGCGCCAGCAGCCTCGAAGGGGCTAGCGGCTACAATGAGCAGTTCTTC.